Presented here are 23 T cell receptor beta chains from one specimen sequenced in a study of cytomegalovirus exposure and HLA in healthy donors. PCR used 60 Vbeta primers and 13 Jbeta primers. Sequencing used immunoSEQ multiplex PCR; TCRdb keeps in-frame clones, though not all of them. The sample has around 190,000 clones, over 75% seen once. Source material: PBMCs. The source of these receptors is a woman in her thirties in good health and CMV-seronegative.

This clone turned up a few times. CDR3 DNA: TGTGCCAGCAGCTTGGCGGCGGGAGGGGTCTACGAGCAGTACTTC. Amino acids: CASSLAAGGVYEQYF. The rearrangement joins TRBV5-4 to TRBJ2-7, with 9 bases lining up with TRBD2. After removal of 0 bases from V and 3 bases from J, the junction contained 4 bases not matched to a gene. The CDR3 is 15 amino acids. Germline V gene data show CDR1 as SGHNT and CDR2 as YYREEE (reference sequence).

This rearrangement joins TRBV30 to TRBJ2-2, with 7 bases lining up with TRBD2. The trim removed 2 bases at V and 5 bases at J, leaving 5 bases unmatched. Looked up from germline, CDR1 is GTSNPN and CDR2 is SVGIG (reference sequence). The CDR3 totals 14 residues. As DNA, the CDR3 is TGTGCCTGGAGTCCCCTGCGGGGGACCGGGGAGCTGTTTTTT. Translating it yields CAWSPLRGTGELFF.

A few counts support this clone. This CDR3 reads CASSYLLVQNTGELFF. The CDR3 nucleotides are TGTGCCAGCAGTTATCTACTAGTTCAGAACACCGGGGAGCTGTTTTTT. The chain recombines TRBV6-6 with TRBJ2-2; maybe TRBD2 (5 bases). There are 16 residues in the CDR3. Per the germline V gene, CDR1 is MNHNY and CDR2 is SVGAGI (reference sequence). V lost 3 bases to trimming and J lost 1 base, with 12 bases between them.

J is TRBJ1-2 and V is TRBV2; maybe TRBD1 (6 bases). CDR1 is SNHLY and CDR2 is FYNNEI in the germline V gene. The CDR3 spans 17 residues. The germline V and J ends were trimmed by 0 bases and 4 bases, with 18 bases remaining between them. CDR3 loop: CASSEAPGADPSYGYTF. In DNA, the CDR3 is TGTGCCAGCAGTGAAGCGCCAGGGGCCGATCCATCCTATGGCTACACCTTC.

The chain links TRBV13 to TRBJ1-3; TRBD1 matches at 9 bases. Trimming cost V 4 bases and J 4 bases; bases outside gene matches: 2. Germline values: CDR1 PRHDT, CDR2 FYEKMQ (reference sequence). The CDR3 loop spans 14 amino acids. DNA of the CDR3: TGTGCCAGCAGCTGGACAGGGGAAGGAAACACCATATATTTT. This codes for CASSWTGEGNTIYF.

This chain uses TRBV5-1 with TRBJ2-7; D is uncertain. Germline V gene lookup returns CDR1 SGHRS and CDR2 YFSETQ. The V end was cut by 4 bases, the J end by 6 bases, with 8 bases between. CDR3 length: 11 amino acids. The CDR3, as DNA: TGCGCCAGCAGCCTATACTCCGAGCAGTACTTC. This sequence encodes CASSLYSEQYF.

V is TRBV19 and J is TRBJ2-1; 10 nucleotides align to TRBD2. CDR3 size: 16 residues. J gave up 5 bases and V 3 bases, and 7 bases lay outside the gene matches. Germline V gene sequence: CDR1 LNHDA, CDR2 SQIVND (reference sequence). The CDR3: CASSITGTSDDNEQFF. CDR3 DNA: TGTGCCAGTAGTATTACCGGGACTAGCGACGACAATGAGCAGTTCTTC.

The rearrangement links TRBV9 to TRBJ1-2, with D unclear. This CDR3 spans 14 amino acids. V shed 5 bases and J shed 4 bases, with 15 bases lying between them. CDR1 SGDLS and CDR2 YYNGEE come from the germline V gene. CDR3 residues: CASRRVTGSYGYTF. The CDR3 DNA follows: TGTGCCAGCAGGAGGGTAACGGGAAGCTATGGCTACACCTTC.

V is TRBV6-5 and J is TRBJ1-2, with 8 bases lining up with TRBD1. With V trimmed by 5 bases and J by 7 bases, 6 bases remained unmatched. The CDR3 length is 13 residues. CDR1 and CDR2 (germline): MNHEY, SVGAGI. The CDR3: CASSPTQGAGYTF. The CDR3 coding sequence is TGTGCCAGCAGTCCCACCCAGGGGGCTGGCTACACCTTC.

V and J are TRBV15 and TRBJ2-1; 7 nucleotides align to TRBD1. The CDR3 has 16 residues. Germline loops: CDR1 LNHNV, CDR2 YYDKDF (reference sequence). V shed 1 base and J 7 bases; nucleotides not matched to a gene: 10. DNA for the CDR3: TGTGCCACCAGCAGAGGGCAGGGGGAAGATGGAAATGAGCAGTTCTTC. Residues: CATSRGQGEDGNEQFF.

This chain connects TRBV27 to TRBJ2-7; 9 positions match TRBD1. Germline V CDR1 and CDR2: MNHEY, SMNVEV (reference sequence). CDR3 length: 14 amino acids. Trimming cost V 9 bases and J 2 bases; bases outside gene matches: 8. In DNA form, the CDR3 reads TGTGCCAGTAGCCACGGGACAGGGCCCTACGAGCAGTACTTC. Protein sequence: CASSHGTGPYEQYF.

The sample holds a few counts of this clone. J is TRBJ1-1 and V is TRBV6-1; D unclear. The CDR3 length is 15 residues. The V gene lost 2 bases and the J gene lost 4 bases, with 14 bases spanning the gap. Germline CDR1 and CDR2: MNHNS and SASEGT. The CDR3 DNA reads as TGTGCCAGCAGTGAATTTGGGGATGGGAGCACTGAAGCTTTCTTT. It encodes CASSEFGDGSTEAFF.

The chain uses TRBV19 and TRBJ2-7; 7 positions match TRBD2. After removal of 4 bases from V and 5 bases from J, the junction contained 5 bases not matched to a gene. The germline gives CDR1 LNHDA, CDR2 SQIVND (reference sequence). The CDR3 is 13 residues long. The CDR3 DNA is TGTGCCAGTAGTAGGGTCGGGGGGAACGAGCAGTACTTC. It specifies CASSRVGGNEQYF.

This clone has just one count. The CDR3 reads CSVAPGVSYEQYF. As DNA, the CDR3 is TGCAGCGTTGCTCCAGGGGTATCCTACGAGCAGTACTTC. The J gene is TRBJ2-7, the V gene TRBV29-1; TRBD1 might be the D (6 bases). The CDR3 runs to 13 residues. Per the germline V gene, CDR1 is SQVTM and CDR2 is ANQGSEA. V lost 4 bases, J lost 1 base, and 11 bases lay in between.

This sequence joins TRBV9 and TRBJ1-1, with 7 bases lining up with TRBD1. Germline loops: CDR1 SGDLS, CDR2 YYNGEE. The V segment lost 4 bases and the J segment 2 bases; nucleotides outside the gene matches: 5. The CDR3 spans 14 residues. CDR3 DNA sequence: TGTGCCAGCAGCCCACGGACAGGAAACACTGAAGCTTTCTTT. Residues: CASSPRTGNTEAFF.

The rearrangement joins TRBV30 to TRBJ1-5, with 9 positions matching TRBD1. This CDR3 comprises 14 residues. Looked up from germline, CDR1 is GTSNPN and CDR2 is SVGIG (reference sequence). The J segment lost 7 bases and the V segment lost 2 bases, leaving 6 bases of the junction unmatched. The CDR3 nucleotides are TGTGCCTGGAGTATGGGACAGGGAGTGCAGCCCCAGCATTTT. Its protein is CAWSMGQGVQPQHF.

J is TRBJ1-5 and V is TRBV19, with 7 bases identical to TRBD1. Trimming cost V 6 bases and J 6 bases; bases outside gene matches: 14. Germline CDR1 is LNHDA and CDR2 is SQIVND (reference sequence). CDR3 length: 16 amino acids. The CDR3 reads CASRRDNRDSVQPQHF. Here the CDR3 DNA reads TGTGCCAGTAGGCGCGACAACCGGGACAGTGTTCAGCCCCAGCATTTT.

The chain joins TRBV5-1 to TRBJ2-3; no firm D call. CDR1 SGHRS and CDR2 YFSETQ come from the germline V gene. Trimming left V 0 bases short and J 2 bases short, with 10 bases between. The CDR3 covers 15 residues. This chain's CDR3 is CASSLERSSTDTQYF. CDR3 in DNA: TGCGCCAGCAGCTTGGAGAGGAGCTCCACAGATACGCAGTATTTT.

The CDR3 coding sequence is TGCGCCAGCAGCTTAGGACAGGGGGAGTTGGCTTTCTTT. It is translated as CASSLGQGELAFF. The chain links TRBV5-1 to TRBJ1-1; TRBD1 matches at 10 bases. The trim removed 2 bases at V and 11 bases at J, leaving 6 bases unmatched. The CDR3 sequence is 13 residues long. Germline V gene sequence: CDR1 SGHRS, CDR2 YFSETQ.

The chain recombines TRBV2 with TRBJ2-2, with D tentatively TRBD1 (6 bases). The CDR3 has 15 residues. V lost 4 bases and J 6 bases, leaving 15 bases between the germline ends. Germline V gene lookup returns CDR1 SNHLY and CDR2 FYNNEI. CDR3 nucleotide sequence: TGTGCCAGCAGTGTATTCGGGACAATTGCCGGGGAGCTGTTTTTT. It codes for CASSVFGTIAGELFF.

This clone has only a few counts. The chain recombines TRBV5-6 with TRBJ2-1; TRBD2 aligns across 7 bases. CDR3 length equals 15 residues. With 4 bases clipped from V and 6 bases from J, the junction kept 10 bases outside the gene matches. The germline CDR1 and CDR2 sequences are SGHDT and YYEEEE. CDR3 DNA: TGTGCCAGCAGCCGACCAGGGAGCGGGGCCAATGAGCAGTTCTTC. The encoded protein is CASSRPGSGANEQFF.

V and J are TRBV19 and TRBJ2-7; TRBD1 agrees at 9 bases. V gave up 6 bases and J gave up 3 bases; unmatched junction bases: 0. Germline CDR1 LNHDA, CDR2 SQIVND (reference sequence). The CDR3 covers 12 residues. DNA of the CDR3: TGTGCCAGTAGGGGACAGGGCTACGAGCAGTACTTC. The encoded protein is CASRGQGYEQYF.

Regarding this clone: One end of the junction varies from germline; a read error may be responsible. The chain couples TRBV7-9 to TRBJ2-7, with a possible D match to TRBD1 (6 bases). CDR1 and CDR2 from the germline V gene are SEHNR and FQNEAQ (reference sequence). CDR3 length: 15 amino acids. CDR3 sequence (DNA): TGTTCCAGCAGCTTAGAGGCAGGGGAGAGCTACGAGCAGTACTTC. Encoded protein: CSSSLEAGESYEQYF.